The rows below give T cell receptor beta chains drawn from one sample of a study of multiple sclerosis patients with progressive multifocal leukoencephalopathy. Clones were sequenced by immunoSEQ multiplex PCR, and TCRdb holds only the in-frame ones, with some missing. Among some 30,000 clones listed, about 90% were seen once. Source: PBMCs, taken from a patient treated with natalizumab. The receptors originated from a human donor with multiple sclerosis. CDR3s include the opening cysteine and the closing phenylalanine or tryptophan.

v_call cdr3_aa
TRBV7-2 CASSRQGNTEAFF
TRBV5-4 CASSLAGTGGVYEQYF
TRBV30 CAWSVGGRGREQYF
TRBV30 CAWSRGSALNTGELFF
TRBV29-1 CSVGVGGTQPQHF
TRBV9 CASSGGLADDEQYF
TRBV15 CATSRDRLSGNTIYF
TRBV30 CAWDRVGSGELFF
TRBV2 CANLAGGVGYTF
TRBV10-3 CATKGTGGTEAFF